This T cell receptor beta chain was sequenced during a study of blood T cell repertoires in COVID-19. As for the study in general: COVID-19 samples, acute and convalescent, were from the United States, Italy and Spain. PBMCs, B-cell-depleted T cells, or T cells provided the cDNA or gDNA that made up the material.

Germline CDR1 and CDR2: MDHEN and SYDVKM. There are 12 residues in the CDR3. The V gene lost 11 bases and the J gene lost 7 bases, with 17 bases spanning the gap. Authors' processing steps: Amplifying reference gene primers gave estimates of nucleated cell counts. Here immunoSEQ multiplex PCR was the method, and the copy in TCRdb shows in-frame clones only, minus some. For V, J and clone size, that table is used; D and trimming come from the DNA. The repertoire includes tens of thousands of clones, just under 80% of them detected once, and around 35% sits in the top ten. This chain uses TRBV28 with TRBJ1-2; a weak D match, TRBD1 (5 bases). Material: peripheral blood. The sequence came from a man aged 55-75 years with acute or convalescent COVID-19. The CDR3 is CAVGGGYRGYTF. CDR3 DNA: TGTGCCGTTGGCGGGGGGTATCGTGGCTACACCTTC.